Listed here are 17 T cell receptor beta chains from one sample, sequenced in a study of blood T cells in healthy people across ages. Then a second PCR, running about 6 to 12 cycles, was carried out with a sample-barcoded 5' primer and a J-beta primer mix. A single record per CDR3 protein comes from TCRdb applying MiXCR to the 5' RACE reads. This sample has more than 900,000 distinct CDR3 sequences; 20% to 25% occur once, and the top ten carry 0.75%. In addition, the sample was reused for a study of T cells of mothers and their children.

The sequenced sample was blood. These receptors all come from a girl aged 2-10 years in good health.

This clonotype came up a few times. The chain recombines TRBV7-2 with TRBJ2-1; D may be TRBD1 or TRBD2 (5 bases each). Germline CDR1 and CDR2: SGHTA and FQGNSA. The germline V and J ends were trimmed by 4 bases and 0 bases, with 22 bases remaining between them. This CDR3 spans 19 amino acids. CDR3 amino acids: CASSSYGTPASSSYNEQFF. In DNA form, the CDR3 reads TGTGCCAGCAGCTCCTACGGGACCCCTGCTTCAAGCTCCTACAATGAGCAGTTCTTC.

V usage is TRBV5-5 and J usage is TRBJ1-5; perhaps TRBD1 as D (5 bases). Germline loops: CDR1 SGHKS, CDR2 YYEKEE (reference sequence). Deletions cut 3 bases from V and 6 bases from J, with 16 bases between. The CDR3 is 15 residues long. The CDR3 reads CASSSQGVLAQPQHF. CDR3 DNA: TGTGCCAGCAGCTCACAAGGGGTGTTAGCTCAGCCCCAGCATTTT.

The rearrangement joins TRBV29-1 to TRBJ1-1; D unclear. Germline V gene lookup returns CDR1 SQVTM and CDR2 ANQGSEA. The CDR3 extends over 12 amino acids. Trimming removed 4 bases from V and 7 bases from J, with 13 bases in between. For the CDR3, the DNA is TGCAGCGTTGGAGCTTCTACCTTTGAAGCTTTCTTT. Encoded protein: CSVGASTFEAFF.

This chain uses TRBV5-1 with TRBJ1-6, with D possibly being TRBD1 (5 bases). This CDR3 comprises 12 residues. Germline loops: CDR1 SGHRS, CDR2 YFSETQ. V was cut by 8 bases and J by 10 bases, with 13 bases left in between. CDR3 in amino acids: CARGEETSPLHF. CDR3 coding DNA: TGCGCCAGGGGGGAGGAGACCTCACCCCTCCACTTT.

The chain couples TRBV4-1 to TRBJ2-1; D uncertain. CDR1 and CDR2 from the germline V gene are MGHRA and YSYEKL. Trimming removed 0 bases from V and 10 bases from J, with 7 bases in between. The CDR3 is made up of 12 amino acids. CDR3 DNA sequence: TGCGCCAGCAGCCAAGATACGCTCGAGCAGTTCTTC. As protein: CASSQDTLEQFF.

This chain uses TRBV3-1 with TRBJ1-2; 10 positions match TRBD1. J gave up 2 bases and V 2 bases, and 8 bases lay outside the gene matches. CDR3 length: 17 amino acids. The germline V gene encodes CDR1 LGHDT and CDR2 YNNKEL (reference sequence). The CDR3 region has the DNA TGTGCCAGCAGCCAAAATTCCCCGGGACAGGGGAACTATGGCTACACCTTC. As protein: CASSQNSPGQGNYGYTF.

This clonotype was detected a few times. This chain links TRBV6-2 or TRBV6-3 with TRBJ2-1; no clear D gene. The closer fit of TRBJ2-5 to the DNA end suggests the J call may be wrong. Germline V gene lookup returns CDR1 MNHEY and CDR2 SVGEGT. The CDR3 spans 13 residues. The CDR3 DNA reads TGTGCCAGCAGAACGACGGCTGACGAGACCCAGTACTTC. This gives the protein CASRTTADETQYF.

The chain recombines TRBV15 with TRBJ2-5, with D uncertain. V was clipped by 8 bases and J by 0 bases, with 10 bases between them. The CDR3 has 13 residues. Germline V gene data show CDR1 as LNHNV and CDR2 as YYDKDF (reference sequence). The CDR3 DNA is TGTGCCACCTCGGATGAGTACCAAGAGACCCAGTACTTC. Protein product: CATSDEYQETQYF.

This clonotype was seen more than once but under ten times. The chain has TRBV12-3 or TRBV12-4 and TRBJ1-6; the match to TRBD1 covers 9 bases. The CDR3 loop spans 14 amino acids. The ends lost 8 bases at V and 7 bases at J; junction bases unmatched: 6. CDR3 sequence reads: CASRPGTGNSPLHF. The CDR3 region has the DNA TGTGCCAGCCGCCCCGGGACAGGGAATTCACCCCTCCACTTT.

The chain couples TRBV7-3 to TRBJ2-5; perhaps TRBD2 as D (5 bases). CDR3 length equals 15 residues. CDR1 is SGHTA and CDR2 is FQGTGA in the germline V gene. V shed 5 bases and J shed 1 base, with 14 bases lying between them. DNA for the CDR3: TGTGCCAGCAGCCCAGGCCTTAGCGCCCAAGAGACCCAGTACTTC. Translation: CASSPGLSAQETQYF. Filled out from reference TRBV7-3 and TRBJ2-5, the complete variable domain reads GAGVSQTPSNKVTEKGKYVELRCDPISGHTALYWYRQSLGQGPEFLIYFQGTGAADDSGLPNDRFFAVRPEGSVSTLKIQRTERGDSAVYLCASSPGLSAQETQYFGPGTRLLVL.

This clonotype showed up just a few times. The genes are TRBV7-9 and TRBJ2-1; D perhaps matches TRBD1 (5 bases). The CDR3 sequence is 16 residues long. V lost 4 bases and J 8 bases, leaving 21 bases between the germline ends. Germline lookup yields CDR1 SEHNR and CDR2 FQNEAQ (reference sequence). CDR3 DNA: TGTGCCAGCAGCTCTGCAGGGAAAACTGGGCGAGATGAGCAGTTCTTC. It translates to CASSSAGKTGRDEQFF.

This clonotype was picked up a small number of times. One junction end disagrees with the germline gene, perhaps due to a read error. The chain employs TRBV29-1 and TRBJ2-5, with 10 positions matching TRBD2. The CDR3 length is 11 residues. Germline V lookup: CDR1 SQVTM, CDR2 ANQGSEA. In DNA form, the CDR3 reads TGCAGCGTTGAAAGCCTAGCGGGAGACGACTTC. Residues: CSVESLAGDDF.

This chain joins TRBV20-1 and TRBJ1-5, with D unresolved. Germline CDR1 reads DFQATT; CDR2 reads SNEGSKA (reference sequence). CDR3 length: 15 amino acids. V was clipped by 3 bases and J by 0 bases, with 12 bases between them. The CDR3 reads CSARSQSYSNQPQHF. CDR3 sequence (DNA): TGCAGTGCTAGGTCTCAATCTTATAGCAATCAGCCCCAGCATTTT.

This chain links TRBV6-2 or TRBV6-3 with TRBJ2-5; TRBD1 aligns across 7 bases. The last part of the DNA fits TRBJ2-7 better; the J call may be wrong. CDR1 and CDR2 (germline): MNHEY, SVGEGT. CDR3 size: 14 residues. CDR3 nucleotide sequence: TGTGCCAGCACTGCAGGACAGGACTCCTACGAGCAGTACTTC. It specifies CASTAGQDSYEQYF.

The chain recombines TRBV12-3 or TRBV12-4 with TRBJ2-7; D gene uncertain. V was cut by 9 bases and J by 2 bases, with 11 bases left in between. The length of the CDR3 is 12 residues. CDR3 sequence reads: CASSMAPYEQYF. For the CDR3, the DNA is TGTGCCAGTAGTATGGCACCCTACGAGCAGTACTTC.

The CDR3 nucleotides are TGTGCCAGCAGTTTAGGGGTTGGCGGGAGCCGCCCCTACGAGCAGTACTTC. Encoded protein: CASSLGVGGSRPYEQYF. The rearrangement joins TRBV28 to TRBJ2-5; TRBD2 aligns across 7 bases. The J call may not be correct, given that the DNA end is closer to TRBJ2-7. CDR3 length equals 17 residues. Germline loops: CDR1 MDHEN, CDR2 SYDVKM.

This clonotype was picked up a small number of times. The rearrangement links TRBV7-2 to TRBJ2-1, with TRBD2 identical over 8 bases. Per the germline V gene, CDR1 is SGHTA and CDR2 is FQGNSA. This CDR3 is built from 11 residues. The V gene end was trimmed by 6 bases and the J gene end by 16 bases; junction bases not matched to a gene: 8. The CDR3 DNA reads TGTGCCAGCAGGGCCGGGACTAGTGACTTCTTC. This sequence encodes CASRAGTSDFF.